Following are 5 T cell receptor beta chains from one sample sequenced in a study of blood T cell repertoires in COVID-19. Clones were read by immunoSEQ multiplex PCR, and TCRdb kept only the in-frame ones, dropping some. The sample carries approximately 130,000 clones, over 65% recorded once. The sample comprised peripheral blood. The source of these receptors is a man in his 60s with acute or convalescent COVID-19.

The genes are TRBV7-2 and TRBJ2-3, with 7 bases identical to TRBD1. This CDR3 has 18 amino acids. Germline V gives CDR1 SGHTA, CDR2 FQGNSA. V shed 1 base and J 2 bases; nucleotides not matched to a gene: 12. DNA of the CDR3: TGTGCCAGCAGCTTAGTAGGGGGCAGGGAGTGGCCCACAGATACGCAGTATTTT. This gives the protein CASSLVGGREWPTDTQYF.

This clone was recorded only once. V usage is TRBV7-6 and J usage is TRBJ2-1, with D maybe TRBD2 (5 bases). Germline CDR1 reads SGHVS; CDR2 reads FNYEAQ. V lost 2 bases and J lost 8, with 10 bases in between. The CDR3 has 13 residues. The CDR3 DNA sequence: TGTGCCAGCAGCTTACGCTTGGAGGATGAGCAGTTCTTC. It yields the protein CASSLRLEDEQFF.

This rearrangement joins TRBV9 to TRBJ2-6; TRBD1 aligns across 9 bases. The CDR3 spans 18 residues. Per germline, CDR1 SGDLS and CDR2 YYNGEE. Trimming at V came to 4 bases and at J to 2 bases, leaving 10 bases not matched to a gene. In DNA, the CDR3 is TGTGCCAGCAGCACATCCCCGGGACAGGGAGCTGGGGCCAACGTCCTGACTTTC. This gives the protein CASSTSPGQGAGANVLTF.

The CDR3 loop reads CASSQLGGRAHNEQFF. CDR3 nucleotides: TGCGCCAGCAGTCAATTGGGGGGGAGGGCACACAATGAGCAGTTCTTC. The genes are TRBV23-1 and TRBJ2-1; 7 bases map to TRBD2. TRBV23-1 is placed among ORFs of uncertain function. CDR3 length: 16 amino acids. V lost 1 base, J lost 5 bases, and 8 bases stayed unmatched.

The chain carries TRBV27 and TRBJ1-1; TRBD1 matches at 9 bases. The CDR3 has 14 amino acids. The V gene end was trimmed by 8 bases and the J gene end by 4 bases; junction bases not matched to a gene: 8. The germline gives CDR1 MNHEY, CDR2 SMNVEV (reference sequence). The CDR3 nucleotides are TGTGCCAGCTGGAGGACAGGGGTGGTCACTGAAGCTTTCTTT. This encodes CASWRTGVVTEAFF.